This T cell receptor (beta chain) was documented in a study of identical twins' blood T cells. Study-level points and caveats: Each donor's most abundant TCRbeta clonotypes shared more CDR3 sequences with her twin than unrelated donors.

Germline V gives CDR1 SGHVS, CDR2 FQNEAQ. V lost 1 base and J 4 bases, leaving 26 bases between the germline ends. The CDR3 is made up of 20 amino acids. Regarding this clonotype: Its target is unknown.

Original processing methods: Each library had about 2.2 to 3.6 million CDR3 reads and about 100,000 to nearly 550,000 clonotypes. TCRdb itself ran the 5' RACE reads through MiXCR, one entry per CDR3 protein. The V and J calls, along with clone size, are taken from TCRdb and not from the paper's own processing. Counted here are 300,000 to 450,000 distinct CDR3 sequences, under 30% occurring once; the ten biggest clones make up 5.5% to 6.5%. The chain couples TRBV7-8 to TRBJ1-3; D is unclear. Sequencing was performed on PBMCs. The receptor comes from a woman aged 18 to 50 in good health. CDR3 sequence: CASSLGIYGSGGSGGNTIYF. The CDR3 bases are TGTGCCAGCAGCTTAGGTATCTATGGCTCTGGTGGGTCCGGCGGAAACACCATATATTTT.